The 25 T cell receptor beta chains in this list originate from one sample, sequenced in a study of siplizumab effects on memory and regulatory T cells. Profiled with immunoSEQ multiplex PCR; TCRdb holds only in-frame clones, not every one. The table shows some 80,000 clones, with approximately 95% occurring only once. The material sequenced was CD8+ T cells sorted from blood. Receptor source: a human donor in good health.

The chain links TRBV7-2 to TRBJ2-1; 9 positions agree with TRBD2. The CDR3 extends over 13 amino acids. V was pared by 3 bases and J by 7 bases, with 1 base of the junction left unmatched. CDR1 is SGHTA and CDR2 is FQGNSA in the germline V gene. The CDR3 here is CASSFTSGNEQFF. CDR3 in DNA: TGTGCCAGCAGCTTCACTAGCGGGAATGAGCAGTTCTTC. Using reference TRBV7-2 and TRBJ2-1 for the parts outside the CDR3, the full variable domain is GAGVSQSPSNKVTEKGKDVELRCDPISGHTALYWYRQSLGQGLEFLIYFQGNSAPDKSGLPSDRFSAERTGGSVSTLTIQRTQQEDSAVYLCASSFTSGNEQFFGPGTRLTVL.

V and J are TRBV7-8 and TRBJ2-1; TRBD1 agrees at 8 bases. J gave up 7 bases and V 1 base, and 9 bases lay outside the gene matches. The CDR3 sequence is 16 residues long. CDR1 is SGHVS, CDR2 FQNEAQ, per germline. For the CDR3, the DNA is TGTGCCAGCAGCTTAGATTTTCAGGGGGCGCGTAATGAGCAGTTCTTC. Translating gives CASSLDFQGARNEQFF.

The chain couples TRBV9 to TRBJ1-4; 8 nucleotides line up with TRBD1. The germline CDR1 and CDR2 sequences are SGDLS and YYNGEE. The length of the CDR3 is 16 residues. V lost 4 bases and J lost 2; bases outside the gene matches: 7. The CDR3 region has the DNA TGTGCCAGCAGCACCCGGACAGGGACTACTAATGAAAAACTGTTTTTT. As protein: CASSTRTGTTNEKLFF.

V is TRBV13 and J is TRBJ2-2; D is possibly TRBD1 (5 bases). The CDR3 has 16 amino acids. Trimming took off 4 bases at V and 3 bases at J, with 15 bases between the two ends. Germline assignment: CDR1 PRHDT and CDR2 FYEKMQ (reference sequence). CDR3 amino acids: CASSSRTSPHTGELFF. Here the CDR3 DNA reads TGTGCCAGCAGCTCTCGGACATCTCCCCACACCGGGGAGCTGTTTTTT.

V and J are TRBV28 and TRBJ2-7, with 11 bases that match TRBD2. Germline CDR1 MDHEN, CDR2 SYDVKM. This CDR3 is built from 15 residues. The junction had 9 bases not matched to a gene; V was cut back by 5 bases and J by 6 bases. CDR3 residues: CASSETSGTVLEQYF. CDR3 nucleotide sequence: TGTGCCAGCAGTGAGACTAGCGGGACGGTTCTCGAGCAGTACTTC.

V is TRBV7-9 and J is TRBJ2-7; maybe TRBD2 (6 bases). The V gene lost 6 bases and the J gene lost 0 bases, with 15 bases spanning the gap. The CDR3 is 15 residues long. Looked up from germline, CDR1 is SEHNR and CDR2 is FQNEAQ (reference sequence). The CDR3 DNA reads TGTGCCAGCAGACCCCCCGGGACTTCCTCCTACGAGCAGTACTTC. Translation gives CASRPPGTSSYEQYF.

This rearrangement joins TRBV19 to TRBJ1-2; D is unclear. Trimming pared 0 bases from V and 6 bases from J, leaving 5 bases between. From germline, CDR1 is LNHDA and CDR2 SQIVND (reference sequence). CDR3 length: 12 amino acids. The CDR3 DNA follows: TGTGCCAGTAGTATAGATAGGCATGGCTACACCTTC. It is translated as CASSIDRHGYTF.

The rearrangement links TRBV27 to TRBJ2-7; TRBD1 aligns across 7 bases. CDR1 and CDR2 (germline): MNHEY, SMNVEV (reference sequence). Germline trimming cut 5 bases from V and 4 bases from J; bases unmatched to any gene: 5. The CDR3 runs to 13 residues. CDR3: CASSLGTVYEQYF. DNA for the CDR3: TGTGCCAGCAGTCTCGGGACAGTTTACGAGCAGTACTTC.

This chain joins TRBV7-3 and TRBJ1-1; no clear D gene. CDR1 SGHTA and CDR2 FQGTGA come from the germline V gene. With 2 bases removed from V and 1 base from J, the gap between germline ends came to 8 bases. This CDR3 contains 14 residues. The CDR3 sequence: CASSLDGTNTEAFF. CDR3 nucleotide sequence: TGTGCCAGCAGCTTAGACGGAACGAACACTGAAGCTTTCTTT.

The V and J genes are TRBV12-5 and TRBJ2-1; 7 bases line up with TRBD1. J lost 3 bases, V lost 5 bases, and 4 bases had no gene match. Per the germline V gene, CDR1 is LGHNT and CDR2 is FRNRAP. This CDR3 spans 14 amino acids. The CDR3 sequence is CASGQGQDYNEQFF. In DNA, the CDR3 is TGTGCTAGTGGTCAAGGACAGGACTACAATGAGCAGTTCTTC.

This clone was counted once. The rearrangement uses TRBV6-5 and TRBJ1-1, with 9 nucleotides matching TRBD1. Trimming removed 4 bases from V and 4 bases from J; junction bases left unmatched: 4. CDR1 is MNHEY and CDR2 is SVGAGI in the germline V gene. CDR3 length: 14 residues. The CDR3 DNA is TGTGCCAGCAGTTTCCAGACAGGGGGCACTGAAGCTTTCTTT. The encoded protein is CASSFQTGGTEAFF.

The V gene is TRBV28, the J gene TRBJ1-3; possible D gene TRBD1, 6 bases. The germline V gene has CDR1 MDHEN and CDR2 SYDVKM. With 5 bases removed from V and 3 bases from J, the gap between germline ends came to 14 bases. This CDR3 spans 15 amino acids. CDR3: CASSPPRGGGNTIYF. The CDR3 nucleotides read TGTGCCAGCAGTCCCCCCAGGGGCGGTGGAAACACCATATATTTT.

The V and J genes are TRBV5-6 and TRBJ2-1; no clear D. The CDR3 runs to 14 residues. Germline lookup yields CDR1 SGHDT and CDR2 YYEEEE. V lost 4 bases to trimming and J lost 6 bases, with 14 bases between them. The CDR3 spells CASSVGYLGNEQFF. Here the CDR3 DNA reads TGTGCCAGCAGCGTGGGGTATCTCGGCAATGAGCAGTTCTTC.

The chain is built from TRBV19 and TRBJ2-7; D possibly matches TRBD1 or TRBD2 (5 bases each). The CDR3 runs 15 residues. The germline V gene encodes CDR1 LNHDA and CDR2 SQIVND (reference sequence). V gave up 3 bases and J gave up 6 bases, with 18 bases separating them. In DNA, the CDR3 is TGTGCCAGTAGTATCGGGGACCCCCGCCGAGGCGAGCAGTACTTC. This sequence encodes CASSIGDPRRGEQYF.

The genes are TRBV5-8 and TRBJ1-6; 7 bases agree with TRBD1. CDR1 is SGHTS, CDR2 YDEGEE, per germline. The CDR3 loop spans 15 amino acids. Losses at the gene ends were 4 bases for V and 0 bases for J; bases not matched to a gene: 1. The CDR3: CASSRDSSYNSPLHF. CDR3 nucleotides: TGTGCCAGCAGCCGGGACAGCTCCTATAATTCACCCCTCCACTTT.

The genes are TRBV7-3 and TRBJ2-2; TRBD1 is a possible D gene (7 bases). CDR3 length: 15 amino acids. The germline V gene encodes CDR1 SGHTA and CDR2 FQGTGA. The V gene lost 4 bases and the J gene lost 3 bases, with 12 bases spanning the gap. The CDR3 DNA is TGTGCCAGCAGCTCGGAGGGACAGTACACCGGGGAGCTGTTTTTT. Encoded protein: CASSSEGQYTGELFF.

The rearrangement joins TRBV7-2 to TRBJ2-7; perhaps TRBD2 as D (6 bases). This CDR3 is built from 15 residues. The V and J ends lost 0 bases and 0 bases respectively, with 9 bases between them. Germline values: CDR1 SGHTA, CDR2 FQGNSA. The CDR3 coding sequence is TGTGCCAGCAGCTTAGCGGGAGGTAACTCCTACGAGCAGTACTTC. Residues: CASSLAGGNSYEQYF.

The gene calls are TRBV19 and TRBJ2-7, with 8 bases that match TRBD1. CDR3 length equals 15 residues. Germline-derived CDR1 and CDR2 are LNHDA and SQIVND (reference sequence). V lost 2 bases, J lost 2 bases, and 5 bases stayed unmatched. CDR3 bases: TGTGCCAGTAGTATACAAGCAGGGGGCGCCTACGAGCAGTACTTC. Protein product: CASSIQAGGAYEQYF. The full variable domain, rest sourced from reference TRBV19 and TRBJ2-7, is DGGITQSPKYLFRKEGQNVTLSCEQNLNHDAMYWYRQDPGQGLRLIYYSQIVNDFQKGDIAEGYSVSREKKESFPLTVTSAQKNPTAFYLCASSIQAGGAYEQYFGPGTRLTVT.

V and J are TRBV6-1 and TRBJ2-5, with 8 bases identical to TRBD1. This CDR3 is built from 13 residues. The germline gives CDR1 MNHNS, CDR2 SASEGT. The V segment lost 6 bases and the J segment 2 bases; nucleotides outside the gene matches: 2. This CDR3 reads CASRDRGQETQYF. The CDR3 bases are TGTGCCAGCAGAGACAGGGGACAAGAGACCCAGTACTTC.

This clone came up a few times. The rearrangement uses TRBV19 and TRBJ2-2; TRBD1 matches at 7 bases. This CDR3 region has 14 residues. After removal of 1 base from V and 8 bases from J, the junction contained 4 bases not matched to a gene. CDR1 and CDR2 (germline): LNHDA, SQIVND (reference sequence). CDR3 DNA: TGTGCCAGTAGTATAGGAAGGGGGCTGGGGGAGCTGTTTTTT. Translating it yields CASSIGRGLGELFF.

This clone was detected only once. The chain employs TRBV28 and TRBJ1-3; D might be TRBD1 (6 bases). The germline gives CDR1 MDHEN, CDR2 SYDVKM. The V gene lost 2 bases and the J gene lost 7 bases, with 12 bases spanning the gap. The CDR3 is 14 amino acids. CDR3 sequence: CASSLAGGMNTIYF. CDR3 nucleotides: TGTGCCAGCAGTTTAGCCGGGGGCATGAACACCATATATTTT.

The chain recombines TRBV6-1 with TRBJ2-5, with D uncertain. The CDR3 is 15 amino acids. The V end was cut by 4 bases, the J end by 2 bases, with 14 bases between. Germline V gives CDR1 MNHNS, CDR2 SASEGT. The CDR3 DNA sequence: TGTGCCAGCAGTGGCTACCCTAGGAATCAAGAGACCCAGTACTTC. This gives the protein CASSGYPRNQETQYF.

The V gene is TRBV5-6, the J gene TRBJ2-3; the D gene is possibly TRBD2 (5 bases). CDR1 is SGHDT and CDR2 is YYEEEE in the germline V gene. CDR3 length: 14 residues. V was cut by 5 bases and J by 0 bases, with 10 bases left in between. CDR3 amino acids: CASSLLASTDTQYF. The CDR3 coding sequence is TGTGCCAGCAGTCTTCTAGCTAGCACAGATACGCAGTATTTT.

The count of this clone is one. CDR3 in amino acids: CASSILAGVSEQYF. The CDR3 coding sequence is TGTGCCAGTAGTATACTAGCGGGAGTTTCCGAGCAGTACTTC. This chain joins TRBV19 and TRBJ2-7; 10 bases agree with TRBD2. The V gene's germline CDR1 is LNHDA and CDR2 SQIVND (reference sequence). V lost 2 bases to trimming and J lost 6 bases; unmatched junction nucleotides: 4. CDR3 length: 14 amino acids.

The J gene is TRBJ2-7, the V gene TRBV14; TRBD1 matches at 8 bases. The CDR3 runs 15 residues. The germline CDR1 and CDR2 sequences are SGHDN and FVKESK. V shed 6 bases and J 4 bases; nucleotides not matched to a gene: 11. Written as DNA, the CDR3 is TGTGCCAGCAGTTCCCGGACAGGGTGGTTTTACGAGCAGTACTTC. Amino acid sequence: CASSSRTGWFYEQYF.